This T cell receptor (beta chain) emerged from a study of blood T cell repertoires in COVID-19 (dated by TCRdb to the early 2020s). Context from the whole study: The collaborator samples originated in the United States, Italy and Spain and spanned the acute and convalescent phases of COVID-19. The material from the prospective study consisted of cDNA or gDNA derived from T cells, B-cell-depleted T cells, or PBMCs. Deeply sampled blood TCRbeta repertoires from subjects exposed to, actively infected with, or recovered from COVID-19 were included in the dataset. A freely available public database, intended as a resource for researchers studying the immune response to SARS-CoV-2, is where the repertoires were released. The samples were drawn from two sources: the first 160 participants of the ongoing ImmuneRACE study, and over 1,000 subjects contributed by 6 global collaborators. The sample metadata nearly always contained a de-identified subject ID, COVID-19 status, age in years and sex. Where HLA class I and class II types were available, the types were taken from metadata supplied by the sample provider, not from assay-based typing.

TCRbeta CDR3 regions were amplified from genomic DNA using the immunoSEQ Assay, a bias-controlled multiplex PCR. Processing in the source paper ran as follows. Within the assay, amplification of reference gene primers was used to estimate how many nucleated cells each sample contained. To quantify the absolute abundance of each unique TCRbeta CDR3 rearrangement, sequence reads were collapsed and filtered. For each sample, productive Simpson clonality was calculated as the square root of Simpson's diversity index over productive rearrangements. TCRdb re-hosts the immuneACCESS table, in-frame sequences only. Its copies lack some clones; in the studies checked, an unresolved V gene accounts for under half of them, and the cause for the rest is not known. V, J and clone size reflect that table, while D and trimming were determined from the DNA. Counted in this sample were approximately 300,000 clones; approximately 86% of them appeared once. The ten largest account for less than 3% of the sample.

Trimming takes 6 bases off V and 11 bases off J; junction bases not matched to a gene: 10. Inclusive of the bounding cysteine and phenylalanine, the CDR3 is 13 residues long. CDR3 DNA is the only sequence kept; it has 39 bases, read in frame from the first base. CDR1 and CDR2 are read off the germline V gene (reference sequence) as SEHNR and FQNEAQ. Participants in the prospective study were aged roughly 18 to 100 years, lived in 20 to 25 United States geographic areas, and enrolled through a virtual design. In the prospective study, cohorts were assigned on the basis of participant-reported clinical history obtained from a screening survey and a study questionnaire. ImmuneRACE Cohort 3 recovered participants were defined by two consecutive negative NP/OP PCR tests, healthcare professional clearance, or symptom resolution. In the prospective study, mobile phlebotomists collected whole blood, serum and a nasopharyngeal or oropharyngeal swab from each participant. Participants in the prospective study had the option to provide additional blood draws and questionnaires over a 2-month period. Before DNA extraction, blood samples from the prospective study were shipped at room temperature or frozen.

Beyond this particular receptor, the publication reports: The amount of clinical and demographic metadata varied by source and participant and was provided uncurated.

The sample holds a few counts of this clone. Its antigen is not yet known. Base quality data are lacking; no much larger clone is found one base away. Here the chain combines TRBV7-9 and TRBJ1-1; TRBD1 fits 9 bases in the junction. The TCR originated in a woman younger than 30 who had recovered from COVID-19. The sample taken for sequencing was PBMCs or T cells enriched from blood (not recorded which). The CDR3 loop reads CASRGQGREWAFF. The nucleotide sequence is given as TGTGCCAGCAGGGGACAGGGACGCGAATGGGCTTTCTTT. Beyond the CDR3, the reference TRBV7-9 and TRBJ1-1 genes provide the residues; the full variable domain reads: DTGVSQNPRHKITKRGQNVTFRCDPISEHNRLYWYRQTLGQGPEFLTYFQNEAQLEKSRLLSDRFSAERPKGSFSTLEIQRTEQGDSAMYLCASRGQGREWAFFGQGTRLTVV.